A single sample is the source of the 10 T cell receptor beta chains below, sequenced in a study of glioma-infiltrating T cells after dendritic cell vaccination. Time point here: after dendritic cell vaccination, including at tumor progression/relapse. Measured with immunoSEQ multiplex PCR; TCRdb has only the in-frame clones, and not every one. The sample lists roughly 60,000 clones, about four fifths occurring once. The sequencing used blood, collected after dendritic cell vaccination. These TCRs come from a human donor with glioblastoma.

CDR3 residues: CASSGTGATDTQYF. DNA of the CDR3: TGTGCCAGCAGCGGGACAGGGGCCACAGATACGCAGTATTTT. The chain couples TRBV6-5 to TRBJ2-3; 10 nucleotides align to TRBD1. The CDR3 totals 14 residues. Trimming took 6 bases from V and 2 from J; bases not matched to a gene: 2. CDR1 MNHEY and CDR2 SVGAGI come from the germline V gene.

The chain uses TRBV30 and TRBJ2-6; 11 positions match TRBD1. V lost 3 bases and J lost 0; bases outside the gene matches: 4. The germline V gene encodes CDR1 GTSNPN and CDR2 SVGIG (reference sequence). The CDR3 sequence is 17 residues long. The CDR3: CAWSAGQGVSGANVLTF. As DNA, the CDR3 is TGTGCCTGGAGCGCGGGACAGGGGGTCTCTGGGGCCAACGTCCTGACTTTC.

This chain joins TRBV19 and TRBJ2-5; 8 nucleotides agree with TRBD1. Germline V gives CDR1 LNHDA, CDR2 SQIVND (reference sequence). The CDR3 covers 13 residues. Trimming at V came to 4 bases and at J to 2 bases, leaving 0 bases not matched to a gene. CDR3 loop: CASSRDRQETQYF. The CDR3 DNA follows: TGTGCCAGTAGTAGGGACAGGCAAGAGACCCAGTACTTC.

This clone has just a few counts. This chain links TRBV2 with TRBJ1-4; a weak D match, TRBD1 (6 bases). The CDR3 runs 12 residues. CDR1 is SNHLY, CDR2 FYNNEI, per germline. As DNA, the CDR3 is TGTGCGGACAGAGCAACTAATGAAAAACTGTTTTTT. Translated: CADRATNEKLFF.

This chain connects TRBV7-8 to TRBJ2-5; weak D call: TRBD2 (6 bases). The length of the CDR3 is 14 residues. V lost 6 bases, J lost 4 bases, and 15 bases lay in between. Per germline, CDR1 SGHVS and CDR2 FQNEAQ. CDR3 residues: CASRVRGSLETQYF. As DNA, the CDR3 is TGTGCCAGCAGAGTACGGGGGTCGTTAGAGACCCAGTACTTC.

This chain joins TRBV7-8 and TRBJ2-7; D perhaps matches TRBD2 (5 bases). This CDR3 has 13 amino acids. V was clipped by 5 bases and J by 4 bases, with 12 bases between them. Per the germline V gene, CDR1 is SGHVS and CDR2 is FQNEAQ. CDR3: CASSRSRDYEQYF. The CDR3 nucleotides are TGTGCCAGCAGCCGTTCCCGGGATTACGAGCAGTACTTC.

This rearrangement joins TRBV6-5 to TRBJ2-7; 12 positions agree with TRBD2. V shed 4 bases, J shed 4 bases, and the junction held 2 bases outside the gene matches. The CDR3 consists of 14 residues. Germline CDR1 is MNHEY and CDR2 is SVGAGI. The CDR3 reads CASSLLAGGYEQYF. Here the CDR3 DNA reads TGTGCCAGCAGTTTACTAGCGGGGGGTTACGAGCAGTACTTC.

This chain links TRBV6-5 with TRBJ2-5; TRBD2 might be the D (6 bases). TRBJ2-7 explains the end of the DNA better; the J call may be wrong. CDR1 MNHEY and CDR2 SVGAGI come from the germline V gene. The CDR3 runs 14 residues. The CDR3 DNA sequence: TGTGCCAGCAGTACGGGGGTTTCCTCCTACGAGCAGTACTTC. Amino acids: CASSTGVSSYEQYF.

The chain has TRBV5-4 and TRBJ2-1, with D tentatively TRBD2 (6 bases). The CDR3 contains 15 residues. Germline CDR1 is SGHNT and CDR2 is YYREEE (reference sequence). V gave up 3 bases and J gave up 8 bases, with 18 bases separating them. The CDR3, as DNA: TGTGCCAGCAGCTCGGGTGGGCCTAGCGCCGATGAGCAGTTCTTC. This codes for CASSSGGPSADEQFF.

The rearrangement links TRBV6-1 to TRBJ2-2; the D gene is possibly TRBD1 (5 bases). The CDR3 consists of 16 residues. Germline assignment: CDR1 MNHNS and CDR2 SASEGT. V dropped 3 bases and J dropped 0 bases, with 11 bases sitting between them. This chain's CDR3 is CASSDLGATNTGELFF. The CDR3 region has the DNA TGTGCCAGCAGTGACCTTGGGGCTACGAACACCGGGGAGCTGTTTTTT.